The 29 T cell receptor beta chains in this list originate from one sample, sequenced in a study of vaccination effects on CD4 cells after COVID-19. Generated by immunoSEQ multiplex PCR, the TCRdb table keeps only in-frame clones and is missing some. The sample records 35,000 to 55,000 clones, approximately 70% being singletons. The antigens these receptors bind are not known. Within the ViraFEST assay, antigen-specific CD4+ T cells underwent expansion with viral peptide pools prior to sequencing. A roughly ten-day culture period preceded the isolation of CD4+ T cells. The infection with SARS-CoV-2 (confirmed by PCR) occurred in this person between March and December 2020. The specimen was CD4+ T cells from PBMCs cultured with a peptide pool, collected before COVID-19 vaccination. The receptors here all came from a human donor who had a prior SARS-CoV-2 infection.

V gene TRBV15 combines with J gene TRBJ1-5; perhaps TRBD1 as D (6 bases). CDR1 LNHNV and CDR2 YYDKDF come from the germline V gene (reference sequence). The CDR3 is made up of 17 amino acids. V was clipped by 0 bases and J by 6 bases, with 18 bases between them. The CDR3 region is CATSRDRSDSVAQPQHF. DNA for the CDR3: TGTGCCACCAGCAGAGATCGGTCGGACAGTGTGGCTCAGCCCCAGCATTTT.

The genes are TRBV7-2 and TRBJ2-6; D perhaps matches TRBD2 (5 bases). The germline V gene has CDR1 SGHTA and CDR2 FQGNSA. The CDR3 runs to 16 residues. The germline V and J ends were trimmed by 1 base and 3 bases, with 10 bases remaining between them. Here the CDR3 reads CASSLGRGGGANVLTF. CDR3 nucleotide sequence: TGTGCCAGCAGCTTAGGTCGGGGTGGTGGGGCCAACGTCCTGACTTTC.

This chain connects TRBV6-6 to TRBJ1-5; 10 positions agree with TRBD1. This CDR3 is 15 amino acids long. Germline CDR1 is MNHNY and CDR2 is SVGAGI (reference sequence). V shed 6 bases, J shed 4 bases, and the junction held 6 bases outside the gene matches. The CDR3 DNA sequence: TGTGCCAGCAGGGGGGGGACAGGGGTGAATCAGCCCCAGCATTTT. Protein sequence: CASRGGTGVNQPQHF.

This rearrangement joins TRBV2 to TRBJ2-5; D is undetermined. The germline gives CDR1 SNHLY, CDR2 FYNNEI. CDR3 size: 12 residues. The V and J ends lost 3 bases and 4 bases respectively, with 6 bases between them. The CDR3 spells CASSEARETQYF. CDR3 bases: TGTGCCAGCAGTGAGGCGCGAGAGACCCAGTACTTC.

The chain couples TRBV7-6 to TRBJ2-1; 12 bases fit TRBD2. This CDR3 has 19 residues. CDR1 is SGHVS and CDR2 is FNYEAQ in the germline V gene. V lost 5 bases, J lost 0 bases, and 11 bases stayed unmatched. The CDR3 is CASSRGPSGRGSSYNEQFF. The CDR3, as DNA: TGTGCCAGCAGCCGAGGGCCTAGCGGGAGGGGTAGCTCCTACAATGAGCAGTTCTTC.

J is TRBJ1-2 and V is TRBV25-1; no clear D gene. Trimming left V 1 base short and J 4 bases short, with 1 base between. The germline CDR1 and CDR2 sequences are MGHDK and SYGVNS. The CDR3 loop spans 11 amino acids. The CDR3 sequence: CASSEFYGYTF. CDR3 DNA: TGTGCCAGCAGTGAATTCTATGGCTACACCTTC.

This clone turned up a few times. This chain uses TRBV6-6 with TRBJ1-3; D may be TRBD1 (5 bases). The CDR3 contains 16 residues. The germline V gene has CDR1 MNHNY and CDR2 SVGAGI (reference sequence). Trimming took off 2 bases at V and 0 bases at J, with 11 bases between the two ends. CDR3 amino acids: CASSYGATASGNTIYF. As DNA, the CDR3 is TGTGCCAGCAGTTACGGGGCCACCGCCTCTGGAAACACCATATATTTT.

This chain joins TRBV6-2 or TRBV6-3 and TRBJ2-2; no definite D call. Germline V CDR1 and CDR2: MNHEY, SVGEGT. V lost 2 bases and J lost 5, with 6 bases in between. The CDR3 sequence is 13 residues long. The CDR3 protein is CASSYPRTGELFF. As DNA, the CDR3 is TGTGCCAGCAGTTACCCCCGGACCGGGGAGCTGTTTTTT.

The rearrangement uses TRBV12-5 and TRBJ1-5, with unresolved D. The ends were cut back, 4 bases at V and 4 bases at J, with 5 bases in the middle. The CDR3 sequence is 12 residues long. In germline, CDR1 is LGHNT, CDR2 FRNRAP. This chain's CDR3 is CASGYVNQPQHF. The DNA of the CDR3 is TGTGCTAGTGGTTACGTTAATCAGCCCCAGCATTTT.

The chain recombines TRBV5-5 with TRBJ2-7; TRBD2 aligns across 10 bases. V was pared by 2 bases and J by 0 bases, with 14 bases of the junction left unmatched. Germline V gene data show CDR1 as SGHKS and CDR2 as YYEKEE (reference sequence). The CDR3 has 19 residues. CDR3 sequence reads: CASSLHRGSGRLSSYEQYF. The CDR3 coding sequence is TGTGCCAGCAGCTTACACAGGGGTAGCGGGAGGTTAAGCTCCTACGAGCAGTACTTC.

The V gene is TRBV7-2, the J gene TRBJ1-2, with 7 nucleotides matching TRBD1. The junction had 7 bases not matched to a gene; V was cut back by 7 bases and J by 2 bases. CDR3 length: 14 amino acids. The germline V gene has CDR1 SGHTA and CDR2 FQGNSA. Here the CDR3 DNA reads TGTGCCAGCACCTTTCAACAGGGGAACTATGGCTACACCTTC. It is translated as CASTFQQGNYGYTF.

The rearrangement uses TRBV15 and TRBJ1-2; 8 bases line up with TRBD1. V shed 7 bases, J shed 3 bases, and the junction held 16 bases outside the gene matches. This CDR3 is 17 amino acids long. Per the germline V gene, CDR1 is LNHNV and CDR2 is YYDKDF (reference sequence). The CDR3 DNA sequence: TGTGCCACCAACACGCTGACAGGGGCGCTAAGTGACTATGGCTACACCTTC. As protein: CATNTLTGALSDYGYTF.

Written as DNA, the CDR3 is TGTGCCAGCAGTGGACAGACCCAAGAGACCCAGTACTTC. Its protein product is CASSGQTQETQYF. This rearrangement joins TRBV2 to TRBJ2-5; a possible D gene is TRBD1 (5 bases). The ends were cut back, 4 bases at V and 1 base at J, with 7 bases in the middle. From germline, CDR1 is SNHLY and CDR2 FYNNEI. CDR3 length: 13 amino acids.

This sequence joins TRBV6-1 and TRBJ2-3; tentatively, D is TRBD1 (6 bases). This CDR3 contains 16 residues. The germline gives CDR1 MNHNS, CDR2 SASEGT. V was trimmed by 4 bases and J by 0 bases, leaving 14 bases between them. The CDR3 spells CASSVLQGESTDTQYF. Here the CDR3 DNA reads TGTGCCAGCAGTGTTCTACAGGGCGAGAGCACAGATACGCAGTATTTT.

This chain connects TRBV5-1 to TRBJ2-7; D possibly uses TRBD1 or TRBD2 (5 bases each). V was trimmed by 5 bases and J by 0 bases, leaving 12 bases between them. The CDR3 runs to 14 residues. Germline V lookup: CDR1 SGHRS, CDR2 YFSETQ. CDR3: CASRGTVSSYEQYF. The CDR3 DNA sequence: TGCGCCAGCAGGGGGACGGTTAGCTCCTACGAGCAGTACTTC.

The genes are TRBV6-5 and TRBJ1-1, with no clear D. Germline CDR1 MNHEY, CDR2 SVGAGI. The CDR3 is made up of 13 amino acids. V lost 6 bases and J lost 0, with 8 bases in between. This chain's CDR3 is CASSSTLNTEAFF. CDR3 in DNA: TGTGCCAGCAGCTCGACCTTGAACACTGAAGCTTTCTTT.

The CDR3 loop reads CASSMIDSYEQYF. The CDR3 DNA reads as TGTGCCAGCAGCATGATCGACAGCTACGAGCAGTACTTC. V and J are TRBV7-9 and TRBJ2-7; TRBD1 is a possible D gene (5 bases). Germline V gives CDR1 SEHNR, CDR2 FQNEAQ (reference sequence). V was cut by 5 bases and J by 3 bases, with 11 bases left in between. This CDR3 has 13 amino acids.

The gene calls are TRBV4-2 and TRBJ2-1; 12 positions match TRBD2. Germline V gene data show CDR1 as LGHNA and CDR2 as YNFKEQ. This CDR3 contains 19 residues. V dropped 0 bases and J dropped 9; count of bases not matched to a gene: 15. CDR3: CASSQDNTRTSGTQTEQFF. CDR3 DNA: TGTGCCAGCAGCCAAGACAATACCCGGACTAGCGGGACGCAGACTGAGCAGTTCTTC.

CDR3: CASSFRLAGGRPNEQFF. As DNA, the CDR3 is TGCGCCAGCAGCTTCCGACTAGCGGGGGGGCGTCCCAATGAGCAGTTCTTC. The chain uses TRBV5-1 and TRBJ2-1; 14 nucleotides align to TRBD2. This CDR3 comprises 17 residues. V lost 2 bases to trimming and J lost 6 bases; unmatched junction nucleotides: 7. Looked up from germline, CDR1 is SGHRS and CDR2 is YFSETQ.

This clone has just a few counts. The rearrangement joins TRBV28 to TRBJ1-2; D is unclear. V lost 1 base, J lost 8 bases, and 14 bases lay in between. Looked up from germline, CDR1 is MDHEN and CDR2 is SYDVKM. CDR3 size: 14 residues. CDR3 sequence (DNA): TGTGCCAGCAGTTTATTCGAGGCGCGCGGGGGCTACACCTTC. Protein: CASSLFEARGGYTF.

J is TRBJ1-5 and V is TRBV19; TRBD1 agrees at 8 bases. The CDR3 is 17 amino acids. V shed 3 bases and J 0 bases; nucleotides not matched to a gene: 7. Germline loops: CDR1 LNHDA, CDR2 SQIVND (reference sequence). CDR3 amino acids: CASSMNRQGYSNQPQHF. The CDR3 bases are TGTGCCAGTAGTATGAACCGACAGGGGTATAGCAATCAGCCCCAGCATTTT.

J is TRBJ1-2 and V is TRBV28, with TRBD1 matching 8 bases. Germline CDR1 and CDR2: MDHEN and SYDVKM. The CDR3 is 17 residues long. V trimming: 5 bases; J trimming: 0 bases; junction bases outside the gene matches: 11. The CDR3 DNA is TGTGCCAGCAGTATCCTCGCAGGGGGCGCCTCTAACTATGGCTACACCTTC. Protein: CASSILAGGASNYGYTF.

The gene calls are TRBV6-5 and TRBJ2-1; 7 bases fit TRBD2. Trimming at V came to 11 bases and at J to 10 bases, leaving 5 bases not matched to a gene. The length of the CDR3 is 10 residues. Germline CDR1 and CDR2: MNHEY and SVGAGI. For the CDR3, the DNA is TGTGCCTCGGGAGGACGGGAGCAGTTCTTC. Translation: CASGGREQFF.

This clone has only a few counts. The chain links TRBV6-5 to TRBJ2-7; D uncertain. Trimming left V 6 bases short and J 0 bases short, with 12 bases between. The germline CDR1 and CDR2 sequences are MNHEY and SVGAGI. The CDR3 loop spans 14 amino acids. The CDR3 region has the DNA TGTGCCAGCAGGGTAAAACCTCGCTCCTACGAGCAGTACTTC. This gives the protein CASRVKPRSYEQYF.

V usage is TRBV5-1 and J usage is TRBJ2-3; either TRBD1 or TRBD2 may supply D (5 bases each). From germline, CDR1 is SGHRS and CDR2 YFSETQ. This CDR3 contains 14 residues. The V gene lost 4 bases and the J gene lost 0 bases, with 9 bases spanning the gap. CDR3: CASSRDASTDTQYF. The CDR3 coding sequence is TGCGCCAGCAGCCGGGACGCTAGCACAGATACGCAGTATTTT. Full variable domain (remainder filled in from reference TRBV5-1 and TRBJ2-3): KAGVTQTPRYLIKTRGQQVTLSCSPISGHRSVSWYQQTPGQGLQFLFEYFSETQRNKGNFPGRFSGRQFSNSRSEMNVSTLELGDSALYLCASSRDASTDTQYFGPGTRLTVL.

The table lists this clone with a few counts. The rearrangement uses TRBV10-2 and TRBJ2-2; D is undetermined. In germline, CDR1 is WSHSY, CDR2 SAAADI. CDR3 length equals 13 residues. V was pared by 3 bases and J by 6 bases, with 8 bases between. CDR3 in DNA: TGCGCCAGCAGTGATTCTAGGGCCGGGGAGCTGTTTTTT. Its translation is CASSDSRAGELFF.

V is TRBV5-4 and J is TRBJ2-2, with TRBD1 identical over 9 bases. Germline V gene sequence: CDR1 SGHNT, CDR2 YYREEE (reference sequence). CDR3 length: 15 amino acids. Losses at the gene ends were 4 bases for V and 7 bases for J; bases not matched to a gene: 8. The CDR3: CASSDRQGGVGELFF. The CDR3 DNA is TGTGCCAGCAGCGACCGACAGGGGGGTGTCGGGGAGCTGTTTTTT.

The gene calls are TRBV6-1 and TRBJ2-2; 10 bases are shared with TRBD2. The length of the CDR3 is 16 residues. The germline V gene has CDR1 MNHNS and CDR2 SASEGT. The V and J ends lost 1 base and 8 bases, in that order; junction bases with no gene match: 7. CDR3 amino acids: CASSEGLAGAYGELFF. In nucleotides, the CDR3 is TGTGCCAGCAGTGAAGGCCTAGCGGGAGCTTATGGGGAGCTGTTTTTT.

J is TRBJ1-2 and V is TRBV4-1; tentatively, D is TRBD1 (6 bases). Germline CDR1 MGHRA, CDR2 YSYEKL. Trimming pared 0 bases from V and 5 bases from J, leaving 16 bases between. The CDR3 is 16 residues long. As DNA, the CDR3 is TGCGCCAGCAGCCAAGAAGGGGGGGGCAACGTTTATGGCTACACCTTC. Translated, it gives CASSQEGGGNVYGYTF.